The 26 T cell receptor beta chains listed next were all sequenced from one sample in a study of cytomegalovirus exposure and HLA in healthy donors. Primers: 60 Vbeta forward and 13 Jbeta reverse. Profiled with immunoSEQ multiplex PCR; TCRdb holds only in-frame clones, not every one. The table records approximately 150,000 clones, 79% of them present only once. The sequenced sample was PBMCs. These receptors came from a human donor in good health.

The V gene is TRBV7-9, the J gene TRBJ2-7; a possible D gene is TRBD1 (5 bases). The V gene lost 2 bases and the J gene lost 2 bases, with 10 bases spanning the gap. CDR3 size: 14 residues. Germline assignment: CDR1 SEHNR and CDR2 FQNEAQ (reference sequence). CDR3 protein: CASSLPGLPYEQYF. CDR3 DNA: TGTGCCAGCAGCTTACCAGGGCTCCCCTACGAGCAGTACTTC.

The chain carries TRBV7-9 and TRBJ2-1; possible D gene TRBD2, 5 bases. This CDR3 has 14 residues. Trimming cost V 2 bases and J 4 bases, with 9 bases left between them. Germline V gene data show CDR1 as SEHNR and CDR2 as FQNEAQ (reference sequence). The CDR3 sequence is CASSLRRDYNEQFF. The DNA of the CDR3 is TGTGCCAGCAGCTTACGCCGGGATTACAATGAGCAGTTCTTC.

The rearrangement links TRBV6-4 to TRBJ2-6; the D gene is possibly TRBD2 (6 bases). Germline V CDR1 and CDR2: MRHNA, SNTAGT. This CDR3 comprises 17 residues. Trimming took off 6 bases at V and 3 bases at J, with 18 bases between the two ends. CDR3 sequence reads: CASSSSPAGFGANVLTF. CDR3 DNA sequence: TGTGCCAGCAGCTCTAGCCCGGCGGGGTTTGGGGCCAACGTCCTGACTTTC.

This chain links TRBV15 with TRBJ2-1; TRBD2 matches at 12 bases. The length of the CDR3 is 17 residues. V lost 2 bases to trimming and J lost 1 base; unmatched junction nucleotides: 3. Per germline, CDR1 LNHNV and CDR2 YYDKDF (reference sequence). For the CDR3, the DNA is TGTGCCACCAGCAGACCGACTAGCGGGAGATCCTACAATGAGCAGTTCTTC. Its translation is CATSRPTSGRSYNEQFF.

The CDR3 is CASRRSEHTQYF. As DNA, the CDR3 is TGTGCCAGTAGGAGATCGGAACATACGCAGTATTTT. The chain has TRBV2 and TRBJ2-3; D is unresolved. Trimming removed 9 bases at V and 7 bases at J, with 14 bases between. Germline V gene sequence: CDR1 SNHLY, CDR2 FYNNEI. This CDR3 has 12 residues.

This chain links TRBV10-2 with TRBJ1-5; TRBD1 might be the D (5 bases). This CDR3 spans 12 amino acids. The V and J ends lost 6 bases and 11 bases respectively, with 14 bases between them. Germline CDR1 reads WSHSY; CDR2 reads SAAADI. The CDR3 nucleotides read TGCGCCAGCAGCCCCGGGGGATGGGCCCAGCATTTT. Amino acid sequence: CASSPGGWAQHF.

CDR3 sequence (DNA): TGTGCCAGCAGCAGCACTCAGGTACTGTTGGCGCCCCAGCATTTT. This encodes CASSSTQVLLAPQHF. The chain uses TRBV28 and TRBJ1-5; no reliable D call. From germline, CDR1 is MDHEN and CDR2 SYDVKM. This CDR3 contains 15 residues. The V end was cut by 6 bases, the J end by 9 bases, with 21 bases between.

The rearrangement links TRBV29-1 to TRBJ2-2; perhaps TRBD2 as D (7 bases). Trimming took off 0 bases at V and 4 bases at J, with 12 bases between the two ends. This CDR3 is 15 amino acids long. Germline-derived CDR1 and CDR2 are SQVTM and ANQGSEA. CDR3 coding DNA: TGCAGCGTTGAAGAGGGTGGGGGGGCCACCGGGGAGCTGTTTTTT. It yields the protein CSVEEGGGATGELFF.

V is TRBV4-2 and J is TRBJ2-5; no definite D call. The CDR3 has 15 amino acids. Trimming shortened V by 4 bases and J by 3 bases, and 15 bases separated the two germline ends. Germline-derived CDR1 and CDR2 are LGHNA and YNFKEQ. This chain's CDR3 is CASSRDPQNEETQYF. CDR3 in DNA: TGTGCCAGCAGCCGAGATCCACAGAATGAAGAGACCCAGTACTTC.

This clone was seen once. The chain combines TRBV6-6 with TRBJ2-7; a possible D gene is TRBD1 (6 bases). V was clipped by 6 bases and J by 7 bases, with 16 bases between them. This CDR3 spans 13 amino acids. Germline V gene lookup returns CDR1 MNHNY and CDR2 SVGAGI (reference sequence). The CDR3 here is CASRKGVGVEQYF. CDR3 nucleotide sequence: TGTGCCAGCAGGAAGGGGGTTGGGGTTGAGCAGTACTTC.

CDR3 coding DNA: TGCGCCAGCAGCGTCGGACTAGCGGGGGGGATTAGGTATGAGCAGTTCTTC. Residues: CASSVGLAGGIRYEQFF. The rearrangement joins TRBV5-1 to TRBJ2-1; 15 bases align to TRBD2. The CDR3 is 17 residues long. Germline V gene lookup returns CDR1 SGHRS and CDR2 YFSETQ. V was pared by 4 bases and J by 8 bases, with 10 bases of the junction left unmatched.

This clone appeared once. This chain links TRBV7-9 with TRBJ2-5; 8 bases are shared with TRBD2. The CDR3 loop spans 16 amino acids. Losses at the gene ends were 2 bases for V and 5 bases for J; bases not matched to a gene: 10. Germline V gene lookup returns CDR1 SEHNR and CDR2 FQNEAQ (reference sequence). The DNA of the CDR3 is TGTGCCAGCAGCTTATCCCTAGCGGGTATGGAGGAGACCCAGTACTTC. It codes for CASSLSLAGMEETQYF.

The V and J genes are TRBV4-1 and TRBJ1-5, with D perhaps TRBD1 (5 bases). Per the germline V gene, CDR1 is MGHRA and CDR2 is YSYEKL. The V and J ends lost 2 bases and 4 bases respectively, with 15 bases between them. The CDR3 length is 16 residues. The CDR3 is CASSQWVGGLNQPQHF. CDR3 in DNA: TGCGCCAGCAGCCAATGGGTGGGGGGTTTAAATCAGCCCCAGCATTTT.

As for this clone: Compared with germline, one end of the junction differs, possibly owing to a read error. J is TRBJ1-2 and V is TRBV11-2, with TRBD1 identical over 8 bases. The germline gives CDR1 SGHAT, CDR2 FQNNGV. This CDR3 region has 14 residues. The CDR3 nucleotides read TGTGCCAGCAGCTCGAGACCGGGACAGGCTGAAGGTGCCTTC. Translated, it gives CASSSRPGQAEGAF.

The CDR3 coding sequence is TGCGCCAGCAGCTGGGACGGACAGTATGGCTACACCTTC. Residues: CASSWDGQYGYTF. The rearrangement joins TRBV5-1 to TRBJ1-2; tentatively, D is TRBD1 (6 bases). The CDR3 loop spans 13 amino acids. Germline loops: CDR1 SGHRS, CDR2 YFSETQ. Trimming stripped 3 bases from V and 5 bases from J, with 11 bases between.

V gene TRBV27 combines with J gene TRBJ2-3; 9 bases fit TRBD1. J was trimmed by 2 bases and V by 2 bases; bases with no gene match: 2. Germline CDR1 reads MNHEY; CDR2 reads SMNVEV (reference sequence). The CDR3 spans 15 residues. The CDR3 sequence: CASSLGTGLTDTQYF. As DNA, the CDR3 is TGTGCCAGCAGTTTAGGGACAGGGCTCACAGATACGCAGTATTTT.

V gene TRBV4-1 combines with J gene TRBJ1-1; no definite D call. Germline CDR1 MGHRA, CDR2 YSYEKL. The CDR3 sequence is 12 residues long. V was shortened by 3 bases and J by 3 bases, with 5 bases between the two germline ends. CDR3 loop: CASSHLDTEAFF. DNA of the CDR3: TGCGCCAGCAGCCACCTCGACACTGAAGCTTTCTTT.

J is TRBJ2-3 and V is TRBV5-1, with 12 nucleotides matching TRBD2. Trimming cost V 6 bases and J 6 bases; bases outside gene matches: 8. The CDR3 runs 15 residues. CDR1 is SGHRS, CDR2 YFSETQ, per germline. The CDR3 DNA follows: TGCGCCAGCACCCTACTAGCGGGAGGAACGGATACGCAGTATTTT. It translates to CASTLLAGGTDTQYF. Variable domain in full (rest from reference TRBV5-1 and TRBJ2-3): KAGVTQTPRYLIKTRGQQVTLSCSPISGHRSVSWYQQTPGQGLQFLFEYFSETQRNKGNFPGRFSGRQFSNSRSEMNVSTLELGDSALYLCASTLLAGGTDTQYFGPGTRLTVL.

The V gene is TRBV30, the J gene TRBJ1-2; no clear D gene. V lost 0 bases, J lost 1 base, and 9 bases lay in between. The V gene's germline CDR1 is GTSNPN and CDR2 SVGIG (reference sequence). The CDR3 totals 14 residues. The chain's CDR3 is CAWSVNSINYGYTF. CDR3 sequence (DNA): TGTGCCTGGAGTGTAAACTCCATTAACTATGGCTACACCTTC.

The V gene is TRBV11-3, the J gene TRBJ2-3, with 8 bases lining up with TRBD2. The CDR3 runs 14 residues. CDR1 is SGHNT, CDR2 YENEEA, per germline. V lost 8 bases to trimming and J lost 5 bases; unmatched junction nucleotides: 9. The CDR3 spells CASSKRGQGDTQYF. For the CDR3, the DNA is TGTGCCAGCTCGAAGCGGGGGCAGGGAGATACGCAGTATTTT. The full variable domain, in which reference TRBV11-3 and TRBJ2-3 provide the parts outside the CDR3, is EAGVVQSPRYKIIEKKQPVAFWCNPISGHNTLYWYLQNLGQGPELLIRYENEEAVDDSQLPKDRFSAERLKGVDSTLKIQPAELGDSAVYLCASSKRGQGDTQYFGPGTRLTVL.

The chain carries TRBV27 and TRBJ2-1; 7 bases agree with TRBD2. There are 17 residues in the CDR3. J gave up 0 bases and V 5 bases, and 10 bases lay outside the gene matches. Germline CDR1 reads MNHEY; CDR2 reads SMNVEV (reference sequence). The CDR3 loop is CASSPTGGRSSYNEQFF. The CDR3, as DNA: TGTGCCAGCAGTCCCACGGGAGGACGAAGCTCCTACAATGAGCAGTTCTTC.

This chain joins TRBV19 and TRBJ2-1; TRBD1 matches at 8 bases. The V gene end was trimmed by 5 bases and the J gene end by 10 bases; junction bases not matched to a gene: 4. The CDR3 sequence is 12 residues long. Germline V CDR1 and CDR2: LNHDA, SQIVND (reference sequence). DNA of the CDR3: TGTGCCAGTAGTCCCCGGGACAGGGAGCAGTTCTTC. Protein: CASSPRDREQFF.

The chain joins TRBV11-2 to TRBJ1-1; D not resolved. This CDR3 has 15 residues. CDR1 is SGHAT and CDR2 is FQNNGV in the germline V gene. V shed 2 bases and J shed 7 bases, with 17 bases lying between them. The CDR3 loop reads CASSLRLRDGYEAFF. CDR3 DNA: TGTGCCAGCAGCTTAAGACTAAGAGACGGATATGAAGCTTTCTTT.

V and J are TRBV5-6 and TRBJ1-2; D perhaps matches TRBD1 (5 bases). The germline gives CDR1 SGHDT, CDR2 YYEEEE. The CDR3 is 13 amino acids. With 5 bases removed from V and 8 bases from J, the gap between germline ends came to 16 bases. CDR3 nucleotides: TGTGCCAGCAGTCCCCCAGGGCACTGGGGCTACACCTTC. Residues: CASSPPGHWGYTF.

The chain's CDR3 is CASSLNTGGAEAFF. For the CDR3, the DNA is TGTGCCAGCAGCTTAAACACAGGAGGGGCGGAAGCTTTCTTT. The chain couples TRBV13 to TRBJ1-1, with a weak D call TRBD1 (5 bases). V was shortened by 2 bases and J by 8 bases, with 15 bases between the two germline ends. Germline CDR1 is PRHDT and CDR2 is FYEKMQ (reference sequence). The CDR3 length is 14 residues.

The chain combines TRBV7-9 with TRBJ2-7; the match to TRBD1 covers 8 bases. The CDR3 runs 14 residues. CDR1 SEHNR and CDR2 FQNEAQ come from the germline V gene (reference sequence). J gave up 0 bases and V 7 bases, and 5 bases lay outside the gene matches. This chain's CDR3 is CASTSTGGSYEQYF. The CDR3 DNA reads TGTGCCAGCACCTCCACAGGGGGCTCCTACGAGCAGTACTTC.